This T cell receptor beta chain was retrieved from a study of cytomegalovirus exposure and HLA in healthy donors (dated 2017 in TCRdb). For context, the study as a whole: An earlier analysis of 587 of the donors reported 250 to 300 Gb of sequence data and some 120 million unique TCR beta sequences from some 180 million T cells. To predict cytomegalovirus infection status, the study brought together high-throughput TCR immunosequencing, statistical association of individual TCRs with disease status, and machine learning. A later genetic analysis took genome-wide SNP genotypes for about 65% of the 666 donors and used that subset as a discovery cohort. An earlier analysis of approximately 580 of the donors used high-throughput TCR beta sequencing to judge whether each TCR beta V gene segment behaved as functional or pseudogenic. Every repertoire in the discovery cohort had been generated on one and the same sequencing platform. In the later analysis, no new phenotypic data were used to find candidate immune exposures; instead, reliance was placed on TCR beta sequences and their occurrence across donors. Along with the approximately 620-subject first cohort, a separate validation cohort of over 90 different subjects was used. Among the roughly 390 genotyped donors, 81% belonged to the genetic ancestry cluster associated with self-reported Caucasian donors. Because of strong linkage in the cohort, roughly five DR-DQ haplotypes were treated as single units for association and clustering. Both class I and class II loci were covered by HLA typing, at four-digit resolution. The study profiled the T cell repertoires of more than 500 subjects by immunosequencing and related them to cytomegalovirus serostatus. Typing coverage varied by locus: roughly 629-630 donors for A, B, C, DRB1 and DQB1; roughly 520 for DQA1; over 600 for DPA1; more than 450 for DPB1. Across some 400 genotyped donors of the cohort, an average of approximately 200,000 unique TCR beta nucleotide sequences per donor were sequenced, and about a sixth of those sequences were non-productive. To study patterns of TCR occurrence, a later analysis re-analyzed previously published TCR beta repertoires from 650 to 750 donors and added high-resolution HLA genotyping. Approximately 310 gigabases of sequencing data and 70 million to 100 million unique TCR sequences were included in an early release covering around 650 HLA-typed donors. Alongside the repertoire data, information on donor age, sex, ethnicity and CMV serostatus was compiled. The study aimed to test whether signatures of past pathogen exposure could be identified by cataloging public T cell receptors. On the study overall, not on this receptor specifically: Presence/absence analyses assumed roughly uniform sequencing depth across donors, an assumption that may not hold. Assigning TCR associations to individual alleles was difficult when HLA alleles, especially DR and DQ, strongly co-occurred. A further reported finding was that TCR beta sequences accurately predicted the HLA-A and HLA-B alleles for most subjects in the first cohort. In a later analysis, HLA-associated TCR beta chains were found to be more clonally expanded and to have lower generation probabilities than equally common non-associated chains. The 87-base-pair reads could not distinguish some IMGT-functional V segments, including TRBV6-2 and TRBV6-3, so those segments were excluded. The only immune exposure information available for the cohort was CMV serostatus. In a later genetic analysis, fewer N-insertions in productive TCRs were reported among donors in an Asian-associated ancestry cluster than the roughly 700-donor mean. A later analysis reported that several top co-occurrence clusters appeared linked to parvovirus B19, influenza, CMV and Epstein-Barr virus. A later genetic analysis associated a missense DCLRE1C variant with V-gene and J-gene trimming of TCR beta chains, and an independent cohort replicated the association. Because HLA typing was missing for some donors at each locus, association tests included only the typed subset. In a later analysis, most CMV-associated TCR beta chains were found to appear HLA-restricted, with HLA associations seemingly driven largely by CMV exposure. Across donors, most TCR sequences were observed very rarely, whereas some public TCRs were present in many individuals. A few of the identified cytomegalovirus-associated TCR beta chains were confirmed in vitro to be specific for cytomegalovirus antigens. Only TCR beta chains were sequenced in this cohort, and the absence of alpha or paired-chain data limited detectable features. Cytomegalovirus status was reported to be diagnosed by the classifier with high specificity and sensitivity in both the original and validation cohorts. It was suggested by the authors that the approach could potentially be generalized to other disease states and immunological phenotypes. The sequencing pipeline was judged likely to have produced a cluster of highly shared sequence variants as a technical artifact. In the study, approximately 160 TCR beta chains were listed as associated with cytomegalovirus. Specific HLA alleles were associated with 16,951 TCR beta sequences at a false discovery rate of 0.05 in a later analysis. Linkage disequilibrium might explain the correlated functional status among segregating V segments, but an unknown experimental factor could not be ruled out. Broadly in line with IMGT annotations, most TCR beta V segments showed up in productive rearrangements about 87% or about 30% of the time in an earlier analysis of several hundred of the donors. In a later analysis, TCR association rates were found to vary across HLA loci, with the most associated TCRs seen for DRB1 alleles and the fewest for HLA-C alleles. The earlier analysis of 587 of the donors excluded some 16 rarely observed V segments, including chromosome 9 orphons, because counts were too low.

The cohort consisted of 670 or so healthy bone marrow donors. Cohort members were all nominally healthy when sampled, although unrecorded immune exposures were likely present. The donor was CMV seropositive and was included in the group of 300 or so seropositive cohort members. A peripheral blood sample was collected from each donor, and TCR beta sequencing was performed on peripheral blood mononuclear cells. The Qiagen DNeasy Blood Extraction Kit was used to extract genomic DNA from the blood cell samples. The CDR3, from cysteine to phenylalanine, totals 11 residues. Of the read, only the CDR3 DNA is kept; its 33 bases are in frame from base 1. V sheds 2 bases and J sheds 6 bases, leaving 5 bases between their ends. The germline V gene gives CDR1 as KGHSH and CDR2 as LQKENI. Libraries were prepared through the immunoSEQ multiplex PCR assay. The multiplex PCR relied on a mix of 60 forward primers for TCR Vbeta segments and 13 reverse primers for TCR Jbeta segments. The CDR3 region of rearranged TCR beta genes was amplified from genomic DNA by a multiplex PCR assay. The amplified TCR beta libraries were sequenced on the Illumina HiSeq System as 87-base-pair reads. The published analysis was carried out like this. A later analysis tallied around 87 million unique TCR beta chains across the 700 or so repertoires, and around 9.9 million of those chains were shared by two or more donors. Raw reads were error-corrected and collapsed into unique sequences with a nearest-neighbor algorithm that merged closely related sequences to remove PCR and sequencing errors. CDR3 sequences were aligned to IMGT reference sequences to assign V, D and J gene segments. For a sequence to be retained, a match of at least six nucleotides was required to both a V gene segment and a J gene segment. Rearrangements were classified as productive when the CDR3 lacked stop codons and remained in frame with V and J, and all other rearrangements were classified as non-productive. CDR3 was defined according to IMGT convention as the region running from the second conserved V-encoded cysteine to the conserved J-encoded phenylalanine. The earlier analysis of about 610 of the donors excluded any sequence lacking an unambiguous match to a single V gene segment. An earlier analysis of 587 of the donors classified V segments as functional when productive rearrangements were above 56.7% and as segregating when the standard deviation between donors was above 5%. A statistical classification framework was developed to diagnose cytomegalovirus status using the catalog of TCR beta chain sequences. In a later analysis, TCR nucleotide sequences were compared against IMGT/GENE-DB human TR gene sequences so that V and J genes could be assigned. Using the TCRdist pipeline, a later analysis assigned CDR3 sequences along with most-parsimonious VDJ recombination scenarios. A later analysis defined each TCR beta chain by its CDR3 amino acid sequence plus V-gene family, and excluded reads lacking a unique V-gene family. As a way to deal with suspected cross-contamination and a sequencing artifact, a later analysis dropped hundreds of nucleotide sequences that were highly shared and had low generation probability. In a later analysis, a clonal expansion index was calculated for each public chain from normalized within-repertoire ranks of inferred template counts. Generation probabilities in a later analysis came from a VDJ recombination model fitted to out-of-frame rearrangements, and those results were checked against IGoR. Hypergeometric tests were used in a later analysis to score TCR-TCR, TCR-HLA and TCR-CMV co-occurrence, with a repertoire-size bias correction applied to the TCR pairs. A later analysis estimated false discovery rates by permuting HLA or CMV assignments 20 times. In a later analysis, co-occurring TCRs were grouped with DBSCAN, and TCRdist sequence similarity was added when clustering was performed within HLA-allele-positive subsets. Repertoires with fewer than 30,000 or more than 120,000 public chains, plus five repertoires with anomalous nucleotide sharing, were excluded from co-occurrence clustering. Here the immuneACCESS table is served through TCRdb, limited to in-frame sequences with V and J called. Missing clones are a known gap in these copies; in checked studies unresolved V genes cover under half, and the rest lacks a known reason. D and trimming come from the DNA, and the V and J calls and clone size come from that table. The sample table shows over 110,000 clones, and more than 70% are seen once. The top ten clonotypes cover 1% to 1.5% of the sample.

Notes on this clone: It has no known antigen specificity. No much larger clonotype is one base removed from it; base qualities were not supplied.

This receptor was obtained from a male donor in good health and CMV-seropositive. This chain is built from TRBV18 and TRBJ2-7, with TRBD2 tentatively as D gene (5 bases match). What was sequenced was PBMCs. The nucleotide sequence is TGTGCCAGCTCACCAGGGAGCGAGCAGTACTTC. This sequence encodes CASSPGSEQYF.